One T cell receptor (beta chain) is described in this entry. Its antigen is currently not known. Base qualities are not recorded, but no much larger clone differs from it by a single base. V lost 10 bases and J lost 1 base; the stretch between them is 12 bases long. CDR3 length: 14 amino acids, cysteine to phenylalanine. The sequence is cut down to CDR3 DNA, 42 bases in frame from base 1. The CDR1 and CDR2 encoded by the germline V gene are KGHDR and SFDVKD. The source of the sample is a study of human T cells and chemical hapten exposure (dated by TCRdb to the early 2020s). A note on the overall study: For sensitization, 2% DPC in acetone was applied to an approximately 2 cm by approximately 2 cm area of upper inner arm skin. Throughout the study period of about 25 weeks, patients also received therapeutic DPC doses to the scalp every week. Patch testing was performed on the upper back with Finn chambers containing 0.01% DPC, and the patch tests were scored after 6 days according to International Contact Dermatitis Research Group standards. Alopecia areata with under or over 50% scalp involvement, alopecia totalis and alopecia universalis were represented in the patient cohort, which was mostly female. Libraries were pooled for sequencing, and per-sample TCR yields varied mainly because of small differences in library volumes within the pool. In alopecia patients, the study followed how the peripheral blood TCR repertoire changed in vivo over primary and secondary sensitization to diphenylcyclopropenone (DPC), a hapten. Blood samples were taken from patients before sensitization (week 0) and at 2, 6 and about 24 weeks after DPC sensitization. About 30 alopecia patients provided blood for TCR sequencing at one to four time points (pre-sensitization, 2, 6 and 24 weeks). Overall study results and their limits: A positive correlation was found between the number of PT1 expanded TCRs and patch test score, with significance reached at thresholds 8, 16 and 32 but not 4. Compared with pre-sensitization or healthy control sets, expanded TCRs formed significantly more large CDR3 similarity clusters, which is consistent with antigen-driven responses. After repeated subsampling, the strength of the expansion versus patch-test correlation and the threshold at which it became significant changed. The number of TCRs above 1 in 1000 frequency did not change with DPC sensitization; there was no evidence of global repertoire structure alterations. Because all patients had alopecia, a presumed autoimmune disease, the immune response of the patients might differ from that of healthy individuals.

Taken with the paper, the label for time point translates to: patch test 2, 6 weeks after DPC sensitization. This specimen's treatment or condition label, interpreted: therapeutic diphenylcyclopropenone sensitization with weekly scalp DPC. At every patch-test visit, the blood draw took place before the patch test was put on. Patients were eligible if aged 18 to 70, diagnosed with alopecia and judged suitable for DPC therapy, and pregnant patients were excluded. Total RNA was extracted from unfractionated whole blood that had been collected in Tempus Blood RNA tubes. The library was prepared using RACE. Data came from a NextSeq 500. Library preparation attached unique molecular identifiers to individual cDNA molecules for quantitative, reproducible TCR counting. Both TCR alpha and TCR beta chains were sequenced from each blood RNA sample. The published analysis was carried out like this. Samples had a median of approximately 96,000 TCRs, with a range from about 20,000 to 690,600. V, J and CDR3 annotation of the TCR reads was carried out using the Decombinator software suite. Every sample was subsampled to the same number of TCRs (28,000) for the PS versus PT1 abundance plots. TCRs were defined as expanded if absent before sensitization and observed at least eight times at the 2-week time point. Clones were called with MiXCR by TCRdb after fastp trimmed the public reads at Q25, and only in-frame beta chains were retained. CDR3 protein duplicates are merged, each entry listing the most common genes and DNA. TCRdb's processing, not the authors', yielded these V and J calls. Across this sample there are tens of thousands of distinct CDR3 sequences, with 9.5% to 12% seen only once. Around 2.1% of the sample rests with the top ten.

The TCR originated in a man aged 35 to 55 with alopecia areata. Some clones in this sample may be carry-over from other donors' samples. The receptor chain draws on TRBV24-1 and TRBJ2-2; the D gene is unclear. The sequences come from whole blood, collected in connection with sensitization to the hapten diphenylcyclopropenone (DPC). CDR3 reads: CATATPVNTGELFF. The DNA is TGTGCCACAGCAACTCCCGTGAACACCGGGGAGCTGTTTTTT.